This T cell receptor beta chain derives from a study of T cells in Graves' hyperthyroidism and ophthalmopathy (dated by TCRdb to the late 2010s). Turning to the overall study: A discovery cohort of approximately 100 patients, about 44 with Graves' ophthalmopathy and more than 55 with stable Graves' hyperthyroidism, was used to find distinguishing TCR V-J signatures. Once sampling was done, hyperthyroidism patients were given methimazole at a starting dose of 30 mg daily, whereas ophthalmopathy patients were given high-dose intravenous methylprednisolone. Whether ophthalmopathy could be predicted prospectively was tested in an independent validation cohort made up of 18 to 20 hyperthyroidism patients plus 17 patients who later progressed to ophthalmopathy. TCR Vbeta CDR3 sequencing of approximately 140 peripheral blood samples (roughly 41 ophthalmopathy, 70 to 85 hyperthyroidism and roughly 17 progressor patients) is reported in the paper. The 100 discovery patients were divided at random into training and test sets in a 7:3 ratio. In over five Graves' hyperthyroidism patients, the study also compared T-cell repertoires from thyroid tissue with T-cell repertoires from blood.

The CDR3 numbers 14 residues from cysteine through phenylalanine. Just the 42-base CDR3 DNA is kept, in frame starting at base 1. V ends up 1 base short and J 7 bases short, with an unmatched junction base count of 5. In the germline V gene, CDR1 corresponds to SGHVS and CDR2 to FQNEAQ. Overall study results and their limits: Most expanded thyroid clonotypes (frequency above 0.001) were also detected in blood, a finding suggesting that blood repertoires may reflect thyroid immune responses. No statistical method was used to fix the sample size in advance, and group allocation was not hidden from the investigators. During validation, the model predicted progression to ophthalmopathy a median of about 5.9 months ahead of onset, with 70.59% sensitivity and less than 85% specificity. In cross-validation, a model built on a 13 V-J signature told ophthalmopathy apart from stable hyperthyroidism with less than 90% sensitivity and about 81% specificity, and in testing the same model reached 80%/75%.

Patients with uncontrolled infections, other autoimmune diseases, pregnancy or lactation were excluded. Diagnoses were based on clinical symptoms, serum thyroxine and TRAb, thyroid ultrasound and orbital computed tomography. Total RNA was extracted using Trizol reagent, and RNA quality was assessed on an Agilent 2100 Bioanalyzer. The TCR beta CDR3 regions were amplified from the RNA transcripts. The TCR CDR3 was subjected to a first round of RT-PCR using the HTBI primer set and the Qiagen OneStep RT-PCR kit. The libraries were constructed in a second round of multiplex PCR and then size-selected and purified. Paired-end sequencing of the libraries was performed with 100 bp reads on an Illumina HiSeq2000. Per the authors' processing: SOAPnuke was used to process the raw data, removing reads that contained adapters or uncalled bases, had a mean Phred below 15, or lacked an exact match to the constant primer or identifier. COPE v1.2.5 was used to merge the high-quality paired reads, and each unique nucleotide sequence was defined as a clonotype. MiTCR v1.1 was used to align the clonotypes against IMGT TRBV, TRBD and TRBJ reference segments. The analysis included only V-J combinations with a frequency above 0.0001, which together covered around 99% of the repertoires. The TCS score was defined as the ratio of F50 (clonal expansion) to E x V (chaos), calculated using BLOSUM62-based TCRdist between CDR3 peptides within each V-J. Welch's t-statistics and random forest reduced 500 to 550 V-J features to about 12, which were used in a naive Bayes classifier (R e1071). Thyroid-blood repertoire similarity was quantified with the Morisita-Horn index. The raw public data were reprocessed by TCRdb itself: fastp quality trimming at Q25, MiXCR clonotype calling, in-frame beta chains only. Every CDR3 protein is listed once, alongside the most common genes and DNA of its rows. The authors' filters were not applied to this entry. The sample records 500,000 to 650,000 distinct CDR3 sequences, around 43% of which are singletons. About 45% of the sample is taken by the ten largest.

This clonotype was observed a handful of times. The specificity of this receptor is unknown. It has no much larger one-base neighbor in the sample; base qualities were not kept. The source is an adult woman with Graves' disease, either hyperthyroidism or ophthalmopathy (not recorded which). Sequences were obtained from peripheral blood or thyroid tissue (not recorded which). Here the chain combines TRBV7-8 and TRBJ2-7; 9 bases in the middle match TRBD2. The DNA sequence follows: TGTGCCAGCAGCTTAGGGGGGACTAGCCCTGAGCAGTACTTC. It translates as CASSLGGTSPEQYF.